This TCR beta chain was observed in a study of CD8+ T cells in alopecia areata. With 3 bases removed from V and 8 bases from J, the gap between germline ends came to 14 bases. Germline lookup yields CDR1 SGDLS and CDR2 YYNGEE. This CDR3 spans 13 amino acids. cDNA prepared by RNA extraction and subsequent reverse transcription served as the template for sequencing. Sequenced by immunoSEQ multiplex PCR; TCRdb stores in-frame clones only, minus some. The sample includes fewer than 250,000 clones, 50% to 60% of them seen just once. The J gene is TRBJ1-2, the V gene TRBV9, with D possibly matching TRBD1 (6 bases). The TCR was taken from a human donor with alopecia areata. This material consisted of CD4+ T cells sorted from blood, taken at week 0. The CDR3 is CASSDPGAEGYTF. As DNA, the CDR3 is TGTGCCAGCAGCGATCCAGGGGCGGAGGGCTACACCTTC.